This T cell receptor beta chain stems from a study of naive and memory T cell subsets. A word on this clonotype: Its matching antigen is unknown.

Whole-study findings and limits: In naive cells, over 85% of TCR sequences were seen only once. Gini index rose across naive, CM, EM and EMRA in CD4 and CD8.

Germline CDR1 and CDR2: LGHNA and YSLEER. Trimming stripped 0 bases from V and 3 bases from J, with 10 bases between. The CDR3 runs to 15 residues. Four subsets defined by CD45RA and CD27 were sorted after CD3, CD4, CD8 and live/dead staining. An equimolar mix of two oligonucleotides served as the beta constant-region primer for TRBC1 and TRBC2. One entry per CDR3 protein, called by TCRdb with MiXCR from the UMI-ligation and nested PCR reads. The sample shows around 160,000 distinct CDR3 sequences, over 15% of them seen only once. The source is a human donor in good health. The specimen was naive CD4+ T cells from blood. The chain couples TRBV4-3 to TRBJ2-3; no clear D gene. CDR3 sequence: CASSQDRRRTDTQYF. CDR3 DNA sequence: TGCGCCAGCAGCCAAGACAGACGGCGGACAGATACGCAGTATTTT.